This record covers a single TCR beta chain. What it binds is unknown. The data are from a study of T cells and copy number aberrations in small-cell lung cancer. Points from the study as a whole: Adjacent lung showed higher T-cell richness and clonality than tumors; density difference nonsignificant. A small sample size limited this study; results need validation. Most clones, about 75-98%, were restricted to a single tumor region.

Clones were read by immunoSEQ multiplex PCR, and TCRdb kept only the in-frame ones, dropping some. Of around 130 clones in the sample, around 90% are singletons; the top ten hold 7.8%. Germline lookup yields CDR1 SGHAT and CDR2 FQNNGV. The length of the CDR3 is 15 residues. The V and J ends lost 3 bases and 1 base respectively, with 12 bases between them. Only tumor regions expected to give at least 150 ng DNA were used. V usage is TRBV11-2 and J usage is TRBJ2-5; unclear D gene. Sequenced sample: tumor tissue. The source is a woman between 45 and 60 years old with small cell lung cancer. The CDR3 sequence is CASSFWAAPQETQYF. The CDR3 DNA follows: TGTGCCAGCAGCTTCTGGGCCGCCCCCCAAGAGACCCAGTACTTC.